Below are 24 T cell receptor beta chains sequenced from a single sample in a study of chemoradiotherapy in HPV16-positive cancers. Method: immunoSEQ multiplex PCR; TCRdb's copy keeps in-frame clones and lacks some. Of over 15,000 clones listed, roughly 86% are singletons. The sequenced sample was blood, obtained from a patient who underwent chemoradiotherapy. These receptors came from a human donor with HPV-associated anogenital cancer.

The chain joins TRBV10-3 to TRBJ2-5; D ambiguous. This CDR3 region has 13 residues. Germline V gene sequence: CDR1 ENHRY, CDR2 SYGVKD. V lost 4 bases and J lost 1, with 7 bases in between. CDR3 protein: CAISAGSQETQYF. The CDR3 coding sequence is TGTGCCATCAGTGCCGGCTCCCAAGAGACCCAGTACTTC.

The rearrangement links TRBV2 to TRBJ2-1; 8 bases fit TRBD1. Per the germline V gene, CDR1 is SNHLY and CDR2 is FYNNEI. V shed 5 bases, J shed 3 bases, and the junction held 6 bases outside the gene matches. CDR3 size: 15 residues. CDR3 in DNA: TGTGCCAGCAGTTGGCAGGGGGCTGACTACAATGAGCAGTTCTTC. The encoded protein is CASSWQGADYNEQFF.

The chain has TRBV19 and TRBJ2-3; TRBD2 is a possible D gene (6 bases). Trimming cost V 8 bases and J 0 bases, with 27 bases left between them. The CDR3 consists of 19 residues. Germline assignment: CDR1 LNHDA and CDR2 SQIVND (reference sequence). CDR3 sequence: CASSGPKDSGHPSTDTQYF. CDR3 sequence (DNA): TGTGCCAGTTCGGGGCCGAAAGATAGCGGACACCCTAGCACAGATACGCAGTATTTT.

This clone was observed a few times. The V gene is TRBV11-2, the J gene TRBJ2-1; TRBD2 matches at 10 bases. CDR3 length equals 17 residues. Germline V gene sequence: CDR1 SGHAT, CDR2 FQNNGV. V trimming: 1 base; J trimming: 6 bases; junction bases outside the gene matches: 9. As DNA, the CDR3 is TGTGCCAGCAGCTTAGGGGCGGGGGGACTAGCGTTCAATGAGCAGTTCTTC. It codes for CASSLGAGGLAFNEQFF.

V is TRBV10-2 and J is TRBJ1-1; the match to TRBD1 covers 10 bases. CDR3 size: 13 residues. CDR1 and CDR2 (germline): WSHSY, SAAADI. V shed 6 bases and J 10 bases; nucleotides not matched to a gene: 8. The CDR3 DNA reads TGCGCCAGCAGGGACAGGGGGGGATACGGAGCTTTCTTT. As protein: CASRDRGGYGAFF.

V gene TRBV7-6 combines with J gene TRBJ1-3; 8 nucleotides match TRBD1. The germline gives CDR1 SGHVS, CDR2 FNYEAQ. With 4 bases clipped from V and 3 bases from J, the junction kept 8 bases outside the gene matches. This CDR3 spans 16 amino acids. The CDR3 DNA reads TGTGCCAGCAGCTCCCGCGGCAGGGGGCGTGGAAACACCATATATTTT. Protein product: CASSSRGRGRGNTIYF.

This clone appeared a single time. V gene TRBV9 combines with J gene TRBJ2-1; D unclear. The V end was cut by 3 bases, the J end by 1 base, with 11 bases between. The CDR3 totals 15 residues. Germline assignment: CDR1 SGDLS and CDR2 YYNGEE. CDR3 DNA: TGTGCCAGCAGCGCCGCTATGTTTTCCTACAATGAGCAGTTCTTC. Amino acids: CASSAAMFSYNEQFF.

The J gene is TRBJ1-2, the V gene TRBV6-5, with D perhaps TRBD1 (6 bases). The CDR3 is 12 amino acids. Germline lookup yields CDR1 MNHEY and CDR2 SVGAGI. Trimming left V 9 bases short and J 7 bases short, with 15 bases between. The DNA of the CDR3 is TGTGCCAGTTTTAAAAACAGGGCTGGCTACACCTTC. The encoded protein is CASFKNRAGYTF.

For the CDR3, the DNA is TGTGCCAGCAGCCGAGGACAGGGGTGGGGAGAGACCCAGTACTTC. Amino acid sequence: CASSRGQGWGETQYF. The V gene is TRBV7-9, the J gene TRBJ2-5, with 9 bases matching TRBD1. V lost 5 bases to trimming and J lost 4 bases; unmatched junction nucleotides: 8. Germline V gene lookup returns CDR1 SEHNR and CDR2 FQNEAQ (reference sequence). The CDR3 is 15 residues long.

Note on this clone: Mismatch with germline at one junction end may stem from a read error. The gene calls are TRBV11-2 and TRBJ1-1; D gene uncertain. Germline lookup yields CDR1 SGHAT and CDR2 FQNNGV. This CDR3 has 13 residues. The CDR3 protein is CASTLGNILEAFF. The CDR3 DNA is TGTGCCAGCACCTTAGGAAACATTCTTGAAGCTTTCTTT.

The V call is TRBV11-3, the J call TRBJ2-3; possible D gene TRBD1, 6 bases. The V and J ends lost 2 bases and 0 bases respectively, with 18 bases between them. This CDR3 has 18 residues. Germline V gene data show CDR1 as SGHNT and CDR2 as YENEEA. CDR3 bases: TGTGCCAGCAGCTTACTAGTCGGACAGACTGCTAGCACAGATACGCAGTATTTT. This codes for CASSLLVGQTASTDTQYF. Filled out from reference TRBV11-3 and TRBJ2-3, the complete variable domain reads EAGVVQSPRYKIIEKKQPVAFWCNPISGHNTLYWYLQNLGQGPELLIRYENEEAVDDSQLPKDRFSAERLKGVDSTLKIQPAELGDSAVYLCASSLLVGQTASTDTQYFGPGTRLTVL.

The V call is TRBV19, the J call TRBJ1-1; D is undetermined. CDR3 size: 14 residues. The V gene's germline CDR1 is LNHDA and CDR2 SQIVND (reference sequence). V gave up 5 bases and J gave up 8 bases, with 18 bases separating them. The CDR3 region has the DNA TGTGCCAGTAGTCCTAATAACAAACCTTCCGAAGCTTTCTTT. Amino acids: CASSPNNKPSEAFF.

CDR3 sequence reads: CASSVRTGSTDTQYF. In DNA form, the CDR3 reads TGTGCCAGCAGCGTTAGGACAGGCAGCACAGATACGCAGTATTTT. The chain has TRBV2 and TRBJ2-3, with TRBD1 identical over 7 bases. Per the germline V gene, CDR1 is SNHLY and CDR2 is FYNNEI. The CDR3 consists of 15 residues. The V and J ends lost 6 bases and 0 bases, in that order; junction bases with no gene match: 6. The variable domain in full, with the rest retrieved from reference TRBV2 and TRBJ2-3, is EPEVTQTPSHQVTQMGQEVILRCVPISNHLYFYWYRQILGQKVEFLVSFYNNEISEKSEIFDDQFSVERPDGSNFTLKIRSTKLEDSAMYFCASSVRTGSTDTQYFGPGTRLTVL.

This rearrangement joins TRBV29-1 to TRBJ1-1; D possibly corresponds to TRBD1 (6 bases). This CDR3 is 12 amino acids long. Germline V CDR1 and CDR2: SQVTM, ANQGSEA. V was cut by 8 bases and J by 5 bases, with 15 bases left in between. CDR3 bases: TGCAGCATAAATAGAGGGGGGACTGAAGCTTTCTTT. Its translation is CSINRGGTEAFF.

V is TRBV9 and J is TRBJ1-3, with D maybe TRBD1 (6 bases). The CDR3 extends over 16 amino acids. The ends were cut back, 3 bases at V and 5 bases at J, with 18 bases in the middle. Germline CDR1 SGDLS, CDR2 YYNGEE. The CDR3 DNA is TGTGCCAGCAGCGCTGGGGCGGGATGGGGGCGAAACACCATATATTTT. Translating it yields CASSAGAGWGRNTIYF.

V is TRBV19 and J is TRBJ2-2, with TRBD2 as a possible D gene (6 bases). CDR3 length: 14 residues. Germline CDR1 LNHDA, CDR2 SQIVND (reference sequence). V lost 10 bases and J lost 4, with 16 bases in between. The CDR3 DNA reads TGTGCCACCCCACAGACTAGACTCACCGGGGAGCTGTTTTTT. Protein: CATPQTRLTGELFF.

About this clone: At one end, the junction sequence differs from germline, possibly due to a read error. CDR3 nucleotides: TGTGCCAGCAGCCTAGACAGGACCGGGGAGCTGTTTTTT. It codes for CASSLDRTGELFF. The V gene is TRBV11-2, the J gene TRBJ2-2, with D possibly being TRBD1 (6 bases). The V gene's germline CDR1 is SGHAT and CDR2 FQNNGV. This CDR3 is built from 13 residues. The whole variable domain, filled in from reference TRBV11-2 and TRBJ2-2, reads EAGVAQSPRYKIIEKRQSVAFWCNPISGHATLYWYQQILGQGPKLLIQFQNNGVVDDSQLPKDRFSAERLKGVDSTLKIQPAKLEDSAVYLCASSLDRTGELFFGEGSRLTVL.

CDR3 nucleotides: TGTGCCAGCAGCAGCCCGGGACTAGGTACAGATACGCAGTATTTT. Residues: CASSSPGLGTDTQYF. The chain recombines TRBV7-9 with TRBJ2-3; 8 bases fit TRBD2. Trimming took 5 bases from V and 3 from J; bases not matched to a gene: 7. The germline CDR1 and CDR2 sequences are SEHNR and FQNEAQ (reference sequence). CDR3 size: 15 residues.

The V call is TRBV6-1, the J call TRBJ2-7; D may correspond to TRBD1 or TRBD2 (5 bases each). Trimming left V 2 bases short and J 3 bases short, with 11 bases between. The CDR3 runs to 14 residues. The germline V gene has CDR1 MNHNS and CDR2 SASEGT. In nucleotides, the CDR3 is TGTGCCAGCAGTGAATCACAGGCGGGCTACGAGCAGTACTTC. Protein sequence: CASSESQAGYEQYF.

This clone has a single count. The chain has TRBV2 and TRBJ2-5; D is ambiguous. The closer fit of TRBJ2-7 to the DNA end suggests the J call may be wrong. The CDR3 has 12 residues. Germline assignment: CDR1 SNHLY and CDR2 FYNNEI. CDR3 bases: TGTGCCAGCAGTGATCCCCAGTCCGAGCAGTACTTC. As protein: CASSDPQSEQYF.

This chain links TRBV11-2 with TRBJ2-1; 8 bases line up with TRBD1. The CDR3 has 12 residues. Trimming took 5 bases from V and 9 from J; bases not matched to a gene: 3. Germline CDR1 SGHAT, CDR2 FQNNGV. CDR3: CASSLDRGEQFF. The CDR3 DNA is TGTGCCAGCAGCCTTGACAGGGGTGAGCAGTTCTTC.

The rearrangement uses TRBV6-1 and TRBJ2-6; D uncertain. Germline V CDR1 and CDR2: MNHNS, SASEGT. The CDR3 is made up of 16 amino acids. V was trimmed by 2 bases and J by 0 bases, leaving 8 bases between them. As DNA, the CDR3 is TGTGCCAGCAGTGAACTCCGGTTCTCTGGGGCCAACGTCCTGACTTTC. Its protein is CASSELRFSGANVLTF.

The rearrangement joins TRBV7-6 to TRBJ2-5; TRBD2 aligns across 13 bases. J gave up 2 bases and V 5 bases, and 5 bases lay outside the gene matches. The CDR3 length is 16 residues. Looked up from germline, CDR1 is SGHVS and CDR2 is FNYEAQ. The CDR3 loop reads CASSPGLAGRQETQYF. In DNA, the CDR3 is TGTGCCAGCAGCCCGGGACTAGCGGGGAGACAAGAGACCCAGTACTTC.

The CDR3 DNA is TGTGCCAGCTCACGGCCGGGGGACGAAGCTTTCTTT. Its protein is CASSRPGDEAFF. This chain connects TRBV18 to TRBJ1-1; a weak D match, TRBD1 (5 bases). The CDR3 spans 12 residues. CDR1 and CDR2 from the germline V gene are KGHSH and LQKENI. V shed 4 bases and J shed 8 bases, with 11 bases lying between them.